The T cell receptor beta chain described here comes from a study of a mutant IDH1 vaccine in newly diagnosed glioma. The overall study: In weeks 1, 3, 5, 7, 11, 15, 19 and 23, patients were vaccinated. Patients got their first vaccination 4-6 weeks after radiotherapy alone, or with temozolomide cycles. General study findings and limits: Among all patients, vaccine-induced immune responses occurred in approximately 93%.

Time point given: week 23, last vaccination. Every single dose of the vaccine, 300 ug of mutant IDH1 20-mer peptide, came with topical imiquimod. In every donor, the tumor was a new WHO grade 3 or 4 IDH1-mutant, ATRX-lost astrocytoma. The germline gives CDR1 LNHNV, CDR2 YYDKDF (reference sequence). The CDR3 consists of 14 residues. V lost 1 base to trimming and J lost 3 bases, with 9 bases between them. A single count supports this clone. What it binds is not known. TCRdb keeps only in-frame clones here, not all; method: immunoSEQ multiplex PCR. The table has tens of thousands of clones, 85% to 90% seen once.

The starting material was PBMCs, obtained from a glioma patient whose treatment included an IDH1 peptide vaccine. The origin of this receptor is a woman between 45 and 60 years old with glioma. This chain joins TRBV15 and TRBJ2-5; D gene unclear. The CDR3 nucleotides read TGTGCCACCAGCAGAGCTGGAGTTAAAGAGACCCAGTACTTC. It yields the protein CATSRAGVKETQYF.